This T cell receptor beta chain derives from a study of shared clonotypes between healthy human individuals (dated by TCRdb to between 2020 and 2021). Notes on the research overall: The cohort included three men and a couple of women between 18 and 49 years of age. To increase sequencing depth and limit assay-specific biases, TCR repertoire library preparation and sequencing were carried out by different laboratories using diverse techniques. To estimate repertoire size and how much clonotypes are shared between individuals, the study performed deep sequencing of blood TCR repertoires from roughly five healthy adults. Leukapheresis yielded between about 0.8 and 8.9 billion PBMCs per donor. Per donor, three plates each were used for CD4 naive and CD4 memory, two for CD8 naive, and one for CD8 memory. On the study overall, not on this receptor specifically: About 5% of naive CD4, 3.5% of naive CD8, around 2.3% of memory CD4, and about 0.4% of memory CD8 clonotypes were shared across several donors. Incomplete sequencing was indicated by rarefaction of sorted-subset datasets, despite the large sequencing depth. Compared with non-shared clonotypes, clonotypes shared by all four sorted-subset donors had higher generation probabilities. Only blood was sampled, and tissue TCR repertoires likely differ from those in blood. Estimated clonotype richness was generally larger for naive than for memory subsets. The small number of donors limited the genetic and exposure-history diversity represented. Pairwise subsampling indicated that sequencing depth was expected to affect the degree of clonotype sharing among donors.

Using the deep immunoSEQ assay, TCR CDR3 regions were amplified from genomic DNA by multiplex PCR. Genomic DNA extracted from each cell subset was distributed evenly over all wells of several immunoSEQ 96-well plates, and each plate served as one replicate. For sorted subsets, each replicate PCR was loaded with roughly 190 ng genomic DNA, equivalent to 30,000 or so T cell genomes. Purified libraries were measured with a Qubit 3.0 fluorometer, size-checked on a Bioanalyzer 2100, and measured again with the KAPA Library Quantification kit. Each immunoSEQ 96-well plate was sequenced on its own single-read 150-cycle Illumina NextSeq 550 flow cell. As for how the authors treated the data: Because only junctional sequences without quality scores were contained in the immunoSEQ output, filtering matching that applied to full-length reads could not be performed. To assign V/J genes and CDR3, sequences were annotated against IMGT germline references using PyIR, a Python wrapper for IgBLAST v1.9. Reads with weak V/J assignments (E-value above 1e-6), missing CDR3, stop codons, out-of-frame junctions, or ambiguous translated residues were removed. V3J clonotypes were defined as sequences sharing the same inferred V gene, J gene, and CDR3 amino acid sequence. Percentage overlap between repertoires was calculated by dividing the number of shared unique clonotypes by the size of the smaller repertoire. Repertoire richness was assessed with RTK rarefaction, the Chao1 estimator, and Recon v2.1 estimates of unobserved clonotypes. Generation probabilities for all TCRbeta clonotypes obtained by the gDNA method from a few donors were computed using OLGA. TCRdb carries this immuneACCESS record with in-frame sequences only. Its versions omit some clonotypes, under half of them owing to an unresolved V gene in the studies checked, with the rest unexplained. The V and J calls and clone size come from that table; D and trimming were worked out from the DNA. This sample is represented by over a million clones; 96% of them were singletons. Approximately 1.1% of the sample is taken by the ten largest.

In the case of this clone: No cognate antigen has been identified for it. No qualities accompany the bases; no much larger clone lies one base away.

The donors were healthy, HIV-negative adults with no recently reported acute infections or vaccinations. Every donor was a Caucasian adult living in Nashville, Tennessee, USA. CD4+ T cells were enriched by magnetic negative selection; naive cells were then positively selected on CD45RA, and the negative fraction formed the memory subset. Blood was collected by leukapheresis, and PBMCs were isolated by Ficoll-Histopaque density gradient centrifugation and then cryopreserved in liquid nitrogen vapor phase. Analytical flow cytometry was used to check the purity and quantity of every magnetically sorted T cell population. Genomic DNA was isolated from each sorted fraction and quantified by UV absorbance on a Nanodrop 2000c. This clonotype originated in a man aged 25 to 40 in good health. Sequencing input: naive CD4+ T cells sorted from blood. Reading the label with the study, this specimen's cell subset or site is: CD45RA+ positively selected.

The DNA sequence reads TGTGCCAGCTCAAGGGGGATGGCAGAGACCCAGTACTTC. Its protein is CASSRGMAETQYF. The chain was built from TRBV18 and TRBJ2-5; a tentative D call is TRBD1 (6 bases match). The germline V gene gives CDR1 as KGHSH and CDR2 as LQKENI. The junction shows trimming of 5 bases on V and 4 bases on J, plus 11 bases between the germline ends. From its cysteine to its phenylalanine, the CDR3 spans 13 amino acids. Solely the CDR3 DNA is kept, with 39 bases framed from the first base.